The 9 T cell receptor beta chains presented below share a single source sample, sequenced in a study of blood T cell repertoires in COVID-19. The method was immunoSEQ multiplex PCR; TCRdb's version includes in-frame clones alone and lacks a portion of them. The sample has some 80,000 clones, around 90% seen once. The specimen sequenced was peripheral blood. Source of these receptors: a human donor in a cohort sampled during active COVID-19.

The chain has TRBV24-1 and TRBJ2-3; 9 nucleotides align to TRBD1. The CDR3 runs to 15 residues. With 4 bases clipped from V and 4 bases from J, the junction kept 5 bases outside the gene matches. Germline CDR1 KGHDR, CDR2 SFDVKD. The chain's CDR3 is CATSEGGTGSDTQYF. CDR3 coding DNA: TGTGCCACCAGTGAGGGTGGGACAGGGTCAGATACGCAGTATTTT.

CDR3 protein: CASSFPTSGPLTDTQYF. The DNA of the CDR3 is TGTGCCAGCAGTTTCCCGACTAGCGGACCTTTAACAGATACGCAGTATTTT. This chain connects TRBV28 to TRBJ2-3; 9 positions match TRBD2. CDR1 and CDR2 from the germline V gene are MDHEN and SYDVKM. The CDR3 consists of 17 residues. The V gene end was trimmed by 3 bases and the J gene end by 3 bases; junction bases not matched to a gene: 10.

The rearrangement uses TRBV5-4 and TRBJ2-2; 9 bases align to TRBD1. V trimming: 2 bases; J trimming: 6 bases; junction bases outside the gene matches: 5. Looked up from germline, CDR1 is SGHNT and CDR2 is YYREEE (reference sequence). This CDR3 has 15 amino acids. The CDR3, as DNA: TGTGCCAGCAGCTTCTACACAGGGGGCCCCGGGGAGCTGTTTTTT. Its protein product is CASSFYTGGPGELFF.

J is TRBJ2-5 and V is TRBV5-1, with 10 nucleotides matching TRBD1. This CDR3 is 15 amino acids long. Trimming at V came to 3 bases and at J to 5 bases, leaving 7 bases not matched to a gene. In germline, CDR1 is SGHRS, CDR2 YFSETQ. Written as DNA, the CDR3 is TGCGCCAGCAGCTCCGGACAGGGGGGATGGGAGACCCAGTACTTC. It translates to CASSSGQGGWETQYF.

V usage is TRBV7-9 and J usage is TRBJ1-5, with TRBD1 identical over 7 bases. Germline V gives CDR1 SEHNR, CDR2 FQNEAQ (reference sequence). V gave up 5 bases and J gave up 4 bases; unmatched junction bases: 8. The CDR3 is 15 residues long. The chain's CDR3 is CASSLGQALNQPQHF. As DNA, the CDR3 is TGTGCCAGCAGCCTCGGACAGGCTCTTAATCAGCCCCAGCATTTT. The complete variable domain, with remaining parts taken from reference TRBV7-9 and TRBJ1-5, reads DTGVSQNPRHKITKRGQNVTFRCDPISEHNRLYWYRQTLGQGPEFLTYFQNEAQLEKSRLLSDRFSAERPKGSFSTLEIQRTEQGDSAMYLCASSLGQALNQPQHFGDGTRLSIL.

This rearrangement joins TRBV4-1 to TRBJ1-3; D might be TRBD1 (6 bases). CDR1 is MGHRA, CDR2 YSYEKL, per germline. The germline V and J ends were trimmed by 2 bases and 0 bases, with 8 bases remaining between them. The CDR3 has 15 amino acids. As DNA, the CDR3 is TGCGCCAGCAGCCAAAGACAGGACTCTGGAAACACCATATATTTT. This gives the protein CASSQRQDSGNTIYF.

This chain joins TRBV19 and TRBJ1-2; D is perhaps TRBD1 (6 bases). Trimming removed 1 base at V and 0 bases at J, with 12 bases between. The CDR3 is 16 amino acids. The germline V gene encodes CDR1 LNHDA and CDR2 SQIVND (reference sequence). The CDR3 DNA follows: TGTGCCAGTAGTATAGGAGGGACATCGTCTAACTATGGCTACACCTTC. Translated: CASSIGGTSSNYGYTF.

V usage is TRBV7-9 and J usage is TRBJ2-1; 10 positions match TRBD2. The CDR3 is made up of 17 amino acids. The trim removed 6 bases at V and 3 bases at J, leaving 11 bases unmatched. The germline V gene has CDR1 SEHNR and CDR2 FQNEAQ (reference sequence). The CDR3: CASSLGGTSGDYNEQFF. The CDR3 DNA reads TGTGCCAGCAGTCTGGGGGGCACTAGCGGGGACTACAATGAGCAGTTCTTC.

V is TRBV24-1 and J is TRBJ2-2, with D unclear. Germline V gene data show CDR1 as KGHDR and CDR2 as SFDVKD. The V gene lost 4 bases and the J gene lost 10 bases, with 9 bases spanning the gap. The CDR3 sequence is 12 residues long. The CDR3: CATSELALELFF. CDR3 sequence (DNA): TGTGCCACCAGTGAACTCGCCTTGGAGCTGTTTTTT.